These T cell receptor beta chains were read from a single sample in a study of response to subunit inactivated influenza vaccine. TCRdb re-derived calls from the RT-PCR reads in MiXCR, one entry per CDR3 protein. The sample lists around 470,000 distinct CDR3 sequences, approximately 7.3% seen once, with around 12% in the top ten. Material: PBMCs from blood, obtained around 25 months after vaccination. The origin of the receptors is a man aged 50 to 69 who received an inactivated influenza vaccine. The conserved cysteine and the conserved F or W are not part of the CDR3 here.

>TRBV12-3/TRBV12-4
ASSLSGLAGGSYNEQF
>TRBV5-1
ASSLGRDETQY
>TRBV28
ASRSGAREPQH
>TRBV5-1
ASSLRGTTYEQY
>TRBV27
ASSFGNTGELF
>TRBV20-1
SALGQGVYQPQH
>TRBV6-2/TRBV6-3
ASSPMSGHLRGETQY
>TRBV20-1
SAGLVGPGTQY
>TRBV5-1
ASSLIASGYNEQF
>TRBV5-1
ASSLAVNRGSAGELF
>TRBV5-6
ASSLAWGSGQGSTYEQY
>TRBV20-1
RPYMNTEAF
>TRBV5-1
ASSLQTGATSGNEQF
>TRBV2
ASSAEGSTQH
>TRBV6-5
ASSYSIMGLGAEAF
>TRBV27
ASSLYGSPLH
>TRBV10-3
AISVGGGQGLPEAF